These T cell receptor beta chains were read from a single sample in a study of blood T cell repertoires in COVID-19. Assay: immunoSEQ multiplex PCR; the TCRdb copy retains only in-frame clones and omits some. The data hold about 120,000 clones, with around nine tenths observed a single time. The sequenced sample was peripheral blood. These TCRs come from a woman aged 50 to 60 with acute or convalescent COVID-19. CDR3s include the opening cysteine and the closing phenylalanine or tryptophan. Each record gives: J gene, V gene, clone size, D gene, CDR3 DNA, CDR3 protein. The D gene is left open where the match is weak. Not all rows give a size; the values are once, few, many and, for expanded clones, a class.

>TRBJ1-2|TRBV29-1|.|TRBD1
TGCAGCGTTGAAGGGGACAGGGGAGGGGGCTACACCTTC
CSVEGDRGGGYTF
>TRBJ2-3|TRBV5-3|.|.
TGTGCCAGAAGCGGGGCCACAGATACGCAGTATTTT
CARSGATDTQYF
>TRBJ2-5|TRBV5-1|.|TRBD1
TGCGCCAGCAGCTCCAGACCCAGGGGGCAAGGTGAGACCCAGTACTTC
CASSSRPRGQGETQYF
>TRBJ2-2|TRBV6-5|.|TRBD1
TGTGCCAGCAGGCAGACAGGGGTCCTGGCCGGGGAGCTGTTTTTT
CASRQTGVLAGELFF
>TRBJ2-5|TRBV6-5|.|.
TGTGCCAGCAGTCCCATTTCGGTGTACCAAGAGACCCAGTACTTC
CASSPISVYQETQYF
>TRBJ2-7|TRBV3-1/TRBV3-2|.|.
TGTGCCAGCAGCCAAGGAGCGGGCTCCTACGAGCAGTACTTC
CASSQGAGSYEQYF
>TRBJ2-2|TRBV4-2|.|TRBD1
TGTGCCAGCAGCCAAGTAATATTGGGACAGGGGACCACCGGGGAGCTGTTTTTT
CASSQVILGQGTTGELFF
>TRBJ1-2|TRBV24-1|.|.
TGTGCCACCAGTGGAACCTCAGGCCCCGGTTGGGGCTACACCTTC
CATSGTSGPGWGYTF
>TRBJ1-5|TRBV24-1|.|.
TGTGCCACCAGTGATAACAGAAATCAGGCCCAGCATTTT
CATSDNRNQAQHF
>TRBJ1-2|TRBV11-1|once|TRBD1
TGTGCCAGCAGCCCGGGACAGGGGTCCTATGGCTACACCTTC
CASSPGQGSYGYTF
>TRBJ2-5|TRBV27|.|.
TGTGCCAGCAGTTTCCAGGGCTCCCCTCAAGAGACCCAGTACTTC
CASSFQGSPQETQYF
>TRBJ2-1|TRBV19|.|.
TGTGCCAGTAGTACGGAGCTGGGCAATGAGCAGTTCTTC
CASSTELGNEQFF
>TRBJ2-3|TRBV4-3|.|TRBD2
TGCGCCAGCAGCCTGCTCACGGCTAGCGGGGGCTCGGATACGCAGTATTTT
CASSLLTASGGSDTQYF
>TRBJ2-1|TRBV12-3/TRBV12-4|.|.
TGTGCCAGCAGTTTAACCGGCTACAATGAGCAGTTCTTC
CASSLTGYNEQFF
>TRBJ1-6|TRBV27|.|.
TGTGCCAGCAGTTTACAGTCAGGAATTAATTCACCCCTCCACTTT
CASSLQSGINSPLHF
>TRBJ2-5|TRBV3-1/TRBV3-2|.|.
TGTGCCAGCAGCTTTCCAGGAGGACTGCAAGAGACCCAGTACTTC
CASSFPGGLQETQYF
>TRBJ1-4|TRBV5-1|.|.
TGCGCCAGCAGCCGTACTGCCACTGATGAAAAACTGTTTTTT
CASSRTATDEKLFF
>TRBJ2-3|TRBV4-1|.|TRBD2
TGCGCCAGCAGTCCCCAGGCAGGCGGGAGAATAACCACAGATACGCAGTATTTT
CASSPQAGGRITTDTQYF
>TRBJ2-3|TRBV29-1|.|TRBD2
TGCAGCGCCCAACCGGGGGGGACTAGCATAGATACGCAGTATTTT
CSAQPGGTSIDTQYF
>TRBJ1-2|TRBV7-9|.|TRBD1
TGTGCCGGCGACAGGGTCTTTGGCGATGGCTACACCTTC
CAGDRVFGDGYTF
>TRBJ2-7|TRBV6-5|once|.
TGTGCCAGCATACTATCCCCGGGTTCTCTCGAGCAGTACTTC
CASILSPGSLEQYF
>TRBJ2-7|TRBV18|.|.
TGTGCCAGCTCACCACAGGGGGTGGGCTACGAGCAGTACTTC
CASSPQGVGYEQYF
>TRBJ2-5|TRBV7-2|.|TRBD2
TGTGCCAGCAGCTTTACGGCGGGGGAGGGGGAGACCCAGTACTTC
CASSFTAGEGETQYF
>TRBJ1-5|TRBV4-2|.|TRBD1
TGTGCCAGCAGCCAAGAACAGGGGGCGGGCAATCAGCCCCAGCATTTT
CASSQEQGAGNQPQHF
>TRBJ1-2|TRBV19|.|.
TGTGCCAGTAGTATGGGGAGGATTGATGGCTACACCTTC
CASSMGRIDGYTF
>TRBJ2-2|TRBV7-9|.|TRBD1
TGTGCCAGCAGCGAACAGGGGGCTAACACCGGGGAGCTGTTTTTT
CASSEQGANTGELFF
>TRBJ2-3|TRBV6-2/TRBV6-3|.|.
TGTGCCAGCAGTTACCGTCGGGATGTTATAAGCACAGATACGCAGTATTTT
CASSYRRDVISTDTQYF
>TRBJ2-1|TRBV18|.|TRBD2
TGTGCCAGCTCACCATCACTAGCGGAACTTGGTGAGCAGTTCTTC
CASSPSLAELGEQFF
>TRBJ2-2|TRBV7-2|once|.
TGTGCCAGCAGCTTTCGGACAGGAGGGACCGGGGAGCTGTTTTTT
CASSFRTGGTGELFF
>TRBJ2-7|TRBV24-1|.|.
TGTGCCACCAGTGATGCGCACCACTACGAGCAGTACTTC
CATSDAHHYEQYF
>TRBJ1-2|TRBV19|.|TRBD1
TGTGCCAGCAGAACCGGGACAGTTGAGGACTATGGCTACACCTTC
CASRTGTVEDYGYTF
>TRBJ1-1|TRBV18|.|.
TGTGCCAGCTCATTGAGCAGGGGCACTGAAGCTTTCTTT
CASSLSRGTEAFF
>TRBJ1-2|TRBV20-1|.|TRBD1
TGCAGTGCTACAGGGGGCGTTGGCTACACCTTC
CSATGGVGYTF
>TRBJ1-1|TRBV2|.|TRBD1
TGTGCCAGCAGGGGTACAGGGGGAAGACCTGAAGCTTTCTTT
CASRGTGGRPEAFF
>TRBJ2-7|TRBV18|.|TRBD1
TGTGCCAGCTCACCAGGACAGGGTAGCACCTACGAGCAGTACTTC
CASSPGQGSTYEQYF
>TRBJ1-1|TRBV7-6|.|.
TGTGCCAGCAGCTTAGGACAGGTTGGCACTGAAGCTTTCTTT
CASSLGQVGTEAFF
>TRBJ2-5|TRBV3-1/TRBV3-2|.|TRBD2
TGTGCCAGCAGCCAAGACCTAGGAGGGAGGGCCGCGACCCAGTACTTC
CASSQDLGGRAATQYF
>TRBJ1-2|TRBV13|.|TRBD1
TGTGCCAGCAGCGAAAACAGGGGGCGCGCTCGTGGCTACACCTTC
CASSENRGRARGYTF
>TRBJ2-1|TRBV9|.|.
TGTGCCAGCAGCGTAGAGCACAATGAGCAGTTCTTC
CASSVEHNEQFF
>TRBJ2-3|TRBV28|.|TRBD2
TGTGCCAGCAGTCCGTTCCGCGGGAGCGCAGATACGCAGTATTTT
CASSPFRGSADTQYF
>TRBJ2-2|TRBV7-2|.|.
TGTGCCAGCAGCCTACAGGGACCCCTGGCCGGGGAGCTGTTTTTT
CASSLQGPLAGELFF
>TRBJ2-3|TRBV7-9|.|.
TGTGCCAGCAGCTTGCCCCGGGCGGGACCGACAGATACGCAGTATTTT
CASSLPRAGPTDTQYF
>TRBJ2-2|TRBV5-4|many|.
TGTGCCAGCAGCTTGGGTTTCAAAACGAACACCGGGGAGCTGTTTTTT
CASSLGFKTNTGELFF
>TRBJ1-1|TRBV27|.|.
TGTGCCAGCAGTTTGCTGGGGCCGAACACTGAAGCTTTCTTT
CASSLLGPNTEAFF
>TRBJ1-6|TRBV27|.|TRBD1
TGTGCCAGCAGCCTACAGGGGAGCTCCTATAATTCACCCCTCCACTTT
CASSLQGSSYNSPLHF
>TRBJ1-6|TRBV9|few|.
TGTGCCAGCAGCGAGATGGCGGGAGGGGCGTATTCACCCCTCCACTTT
CASSEMAGGAYSPLHF
>TRBJ1-4|TRBV5-1|.|.
TGCGCCAGCAGCTTGCGGCAGGGAGGTTCTCGAAATGAAAAACTGTTTTTT
CASSLRQGGSRNEKLFF
>TRBJ1-2|TRBV19|once|TRBD1
TGTGCCAGTGCCCCGACAGGGGCGCGCTCTGGCTACACCTTC
CASAPTGARSGYTF
>TRBJ1-2|TRBV29-1|.|TRBD1
TGCAGCGTTGGACTACAGGGGTGGAACTATGGCTACACCTTC
CSVGLQGWNYGYTF
>TRBJ2-1|TRBV9|once|TRBD2
TGTGCCAGCGGGGTAGCGGGACTCTCCTACAATGAGCAGTTCTTC
CASGVAGLSYNEQFF
>TRBJ1-1|TRBV7-9|.|TRBD1
TGTGCCAGCAGCCCAGGACAGGGGATGGGGAACACTGAAGCTTTCTTT
CASSPGQGMGNTEAFF